A single sample is the source of the 15 T cell receptor beta chains below, sequenced in a study of blood T cell repertoires in COVID-19. Method: immunoSEQ multiplex PCR; TCRdb's copy keeps in-frame clones and lacks some. Among around 64,000 clones listed, approximately 88% were seen once. The specimen was peripheral blood. Source of these receptors: a woman of 80 years or more with acute or convalescent COVID-19.

This sequence joins TRBV19 and TRBJ1-4; no firm D call. V lost 7 bases, J lost 6 bases, and 9 bases lay in between. Germline V CDR1 and CDR2: LNHDA, SQIVND (reference sequence). The CDR3 is 12 amino acids. CDR3 in amino acids: CASNGRDEKLFF. The CDR3 DNA follows: TGTGCCAGTAATGGGAGGGATGAAAAACTGTTTTTT.

This clone was picked up one time. This chain uses TRBV30 with TRBJ1-5, with TRBD1 identical over 7 bases. Germline loops: CDR1 GTSNPN, CDR2 SVGIG (reference sequence). The CDR3 loop spans 15 amino acids. The J segment lost 4 bases and the V segment lost 0 bases, leaving 6 bases of the junction unmatched. CDR3 protein: CAWSVAGQQNQPQHF. The CDR3 DNA sequence: TGTGCCTGGAGTGTGGCGGGACAGCAAAATCAGCCCCAGCATTTT.

This chain uses TRBV11-2 with TRBJ2-1, with 9 bases identical to TRBD2. J was trimmed by 0 bases and V by 3 bases; bases with no gene match: 6. The CDR3 spans 17 residues. CDR1 is SGHAT and CDR2 is FQNNGV in the germline V gene. CDR3 sequence reads: CASSFSSGTSSYNEQFF. Written as DNA, the CDR3 is TGTGCCAGCAGCTTCTCTAGCGGGACGAGCTCCTACAATGAGCAGTTCTTC.

V usage is TRBV7-2 and J usage is TRBJ1-3; D not resolved. The germline V and J ends were trimmed by 0 bases and 0 bases, with 15 bases remaining between them. The CDR3 is 18 amino acids. The germline V gene has CDR1 SGHTA and CDR2 FQGNSA. The CDR3 spells CASSLAGRNIHSGNTIYF. In DNA form, the CDR3 reads TGTGCCAGCAGCTTAGCGGGCAGGAACATCCACTCTGGAAACACCATATATTTT.

The rearrangement links TRBV30 to TRBJ2-7; D is possibly TRBD1 (5 bases). The CDR3 contains 12 residues. Germline CDR1 GTSNPN, CDR2 SVGIG (reference sequence). V was clipped by 1 base and J by 5 bases, with 9 bases between them. CDR3 sequence reads: CAWSDLQDEQYF. CDR3 DNA sequence: TGTGCCTGGAGTGATCTACAGGACGAGCAGTACTTC.

This clone was found a few times. The genes are TRBV20-1 and TRBJ1-1; no definite D call. CDR1 and CDR2 from the germline V gene are DFQATT and SNEGSKA (reference sequence). The CDR3 runs to 11 residues. V shed 3 bases and J shed 8 bases, with 10 bases lying between them. In DNA form, the CDR3 reads TGCAGTGCTAGTGTTGGCCGCGAAGCTTTCTTT. Amino acid sequence: CSASVGREAFF.

The chain has TRBV27 and TRBJ2-2; weak D call: TRBD1 (5 bases). Germline V lookup: CDR1 MNHEY, CDR2 SMNVEV (reference sequence). This CDR3 region has 16 residues. Trimming cost V 1 base and J 3 bases, with 12 bases left between them. CDR3 coding DNA: TGTGCCAGCAGTTTATTGGGGCTTAGGGACACCGGGGAGCTGTTTTTT. Encoded protein: CASSLLGLRDTGELFF.

The gene calls are TRBV6-1 and TRBJ1-5; no firm D call. This CDR3 is built from 15 residues. The germline V gene encodes CDR1 MNHNS and CDR2 SASEGT. Between the trimmed V and J ends, which lost 2 bases and 3 bases, there was a span of 11 bases. The CDR3 DNA follows: TGTGCCAGCAGTGAAACTCCCCTCTTCAATCAGCCCCAGCATTTT. Its protein product is CASSETPLFNQPQHF.

The chain recombines TRBV15 with TRBJ1-2; TRBD1 matches at 7 bases. The CDR3 spans 16 residues. Germline V CDR1 and CDR2: LNHNV, YYDKDF (reference sequence). The V and J ends lost 0 bases and 5 bases, in that order; junction bases with no gene match: 9. This CDR3 is CATSRDFRTGLYGYTF. CDR3 coding DNA: TGTGCCACCAGCAGAGATTTCCGGACAGGACTATATGGCTACACCTTC. The full variable domain, in which reference TRBV15 and TRBJ1-2 provide the parts outside the CDR3, is DAMVIQNPRYQVTQFGKPVTLSCSQTLNHNVMYWYQQKSSQAPKLLFHYYDKDFNNEADTPDNFQSRRPNTSFCFLDIRSPGLGDTAMYLCATSRDFRTGLYGYTFGSGTRLTVV.

The chain employs TRBV11-2 and TRBJ2-3, with 7 bases that match TRBD2. Trimming cost V 0 bases and J 4 bases; bases outside gene matches: 4. This CDR3 is 15 amino acids long. From germline, CDR1 is SGHAT and CDR2 FQNNGV. DNA of the CDR3: TGTGCCAGCAGCTTAGATGAGGGAGGGCCAGATACGCAGTATTTT. Amino acid sequence: CASSLDEGGPDTQYF.

The rearrangement links TRBV24-1 to TRBJ1-2; 10 nucleotides match TRBD1. Germline-derived CDR1 and CDR2 are KGHDR and SFDVKD. The J segment lost 7 bases and the V segment lost 3 bases, leaving 7 bases of the junction unmatched. The CDR3 length is 15 residues. In DNA, the CDR3 is TGTGCCACCAGTGATCCGGGGACAGGGGCAAGTGGCTACACCTTC. The encoded protein is CATSDPGTGASGYTF.

CDR3 amino acids: CASSPLGAGPYEQYF. CDR3 in DNA: TGTGCCAGCAGCCCCCTGGGGGCAGGACCCTACGAGCAGTACTTC. The chain recombines TRBV7-6 with TRBJ2-7, with D possibly TRBD1 on 6 matching bases. In germline, CDR1 is SGHVS, CDR2 FNYEAQ. The CDR3 is 15 residues long. V lost 5 bases, J lost 2 bases, and 16 bases lay in between.

V is TRBV12-3 or TRBV12-4 and J is TRBJ2-5; possibly TRBD1 for D (6 bases). Trimming removed 3 bases at V and 4 bases at J, with 9 bases between. The CDR3 has 13 amino acids. The CDR3 DNA follows: TGTGCCAGCAGTTTCCGAGGGGGAGAGACCCAGTACTTC. Protein product: CASSFRGGETQYF.

The table lists this clone with a few counts. The V call is TRBV6-5, the J call TRBJ2-1, with 11 bases matching TRBD2. The CDR3 totals 15 residues. V trimming: 6 bases; J trimming: 6 bases; junction bases outside the gene matches: 7. CDR1 and CDR2 from the germline V gene are MNHEY and SVGAGI. CDR3 in amino acids: CASSPGLAGVNEQFF. The CDR3 DNA follows: TGTGCCAGCAGCCCCGGACTAGCGGGCGTCAATGAGCAGTTCTTC.

The chain couples TRBV7-8 to TRBJ2-1; 10 nucleotides agree with TRBD2. CDR3 length equals 16 residues. Germline V gene sequence: CDR1 SGHVS, CDR2 FQNEAQ. J lost 8 bases, V lost 2 bases, and 9 bases had no gene match. CDR3 sequence reads: CASSLRTSGSGDEQFF. Written as DNA, the CDR3 is TGTGCCAGCAGCTTACGGACTAGCGGTTCGGGGGATGAGCAGTTCTTC.